This is a list of T cell receptor beta chains from one sample in a study of OX40 agonist ivuxolimab in advanced cancers. The assay was immunoSEQ multiplex PCR, and TCRdb's table has in-frame clones only and misses some. Among 60,000 to 65,000 clones listed, 75% to 90% were seen once. The sequencing used CD4+ or CD8+ T cells sorted from blood, collected in a trial of the OX40 agonist ivuxolimab. The receptor source for this set is an adult with an advanced solid tumor such as melanoma, head and neck, liver or kidney cancer. Each CDR3 is given with its conserved first and last residue. D genes are given only for firm matches. Some rows have no size entry. The others give once, few or many, or a class for an expanded clone.

TRBV9	TRBJ2-1	16	NA	NA	TGTGCCAGCAGCGTAGTTTTGACAGGATACTACAATGAGCAGTTCTTC	CASSVVLTGYYNEQFF
TRBV5-5	TRBJ1-1	12	NA	NA	TGTGCCAGCAGCTTCGACAGATATGAAGCTTTCTTT	CASSFDRYEAFF
TRBV12-1	TRBJ1-2	14	NA	NA	TGTGCCAGCAGGGTGGCCGGGACCGCTCCTGGCTACACCTTC	CASRVAGTAPGYTF
TRBV7-6	TRBJ2-3	17	TRBD2	NA	TGTGCCAGCAGCTATACTAGCGGGGGCCCCCCCGAGGATACGCAGTATTTT	CASSYTSGGPPEDTQYF
TRBV6-1	TRBJ2-7	15	TRBD1	NA	TGTGCCAGCAGTGAAGCTCACAGGGGAAAGTACGAGCAGTACTTC	CASSEAHRGKYEQYF
TRBV4-1	TRBJ1-2	16	NA	NA	TGCGCCAGCAGCCAAGATTTGGGCAGGGTGGTGGATGGCTACACCTTC	CASSQDLGRVVDGYTF
TRBV10-3	TRBJ1-1	11	NA	NA	TGTGCCATCAGGCAGGGCACTGAAGCTTTCTTT	CAIRQGTEAFF
TRBV10-2	TRBJ2-7	16	TRBD2	NA	TGCGCCAGCAGTGAGTCTGGGACTAGCGGGGGGGCCGGGCAGTACTTC	CASSESGTSGGAGQYF
TRBV7-9	TRBJ1-3	13	NA	few	TGTGCCAGCAGAGACAGCTCTGGAAACACCATATATTTT	CASRDSSGNTIYF
TRBV19	TRBJ1-2	15	NA	NA	TGTGCCAGTAGTATCGGGCACGGATTGGACTATGGCTACACCTTC	CASSIGHGLDYGYTF
TRBV5-4	TRBJ2-1	13	NA	NA	TGTGCCAGCAGCCCCCTTCAGTACAATGAGCAGTTCTTC	CASSPLQYNEQFF
TRBV10-1	TRBJ2-1	18	TRBD2	NA	TGCGCCAGCAGTGAGTCGACGACTAGCGGGAGGGCCAGGAATGAGCAGTTCTTC	CASSESTTSGRARNEQFF
TRBV30	TRBJ2-7	13	TRBD2	NA	TGTGCCTGGAGGGGAGGGCCCAACTACGAGCAGTACTTC	CAWRGGPNYEQYF
TRBV7-9	TRBJ2-1	16	NA	NA	TGTGCCAGCAGCTTAGCGGGGCACGGGCCCTACAATGAGCAGTTCTTC	CASSLAGHGPYNEQFF
TRBV28	TRBJ2-7	16	TRBD2	NA	TGTGCCAGCAGGCCGGGACTAGCGGAATACCGGTACGAGCAGTACTTC	CASRPGLAEYRYEQYF
TRBV19	TRBJ2-1	12	TRBD2	NA	TGTGCCAGTAGTGGCTTAGCGGGAGATTGGTTCTTC	CASSGLAGDWFF
TRBV7-8	TRBJ1-6	16	TRBD1	NA	TGTGCCAGCAGCCCTACAGGGGGCTCCTATAATTCACCCCTCCACTTT	CASSPTGGSYNSPLHF
TRBV27	TRBJ1-1	12	NA	NA	TGTGCCAGCAGGGCGGGGAACACTGAAGCTTTCTTT	CASRAGNTEAFF
TRBV27	TRBJ2-7	15	TRBD2	once	TGTGCCAGCAGTTTAGGGGCTAGCGGGCCCTACGAGCAGTACTTC	CASSLGASGPYEQYF
TRBV13	TRBJ2-7	13	NA	once	TGTGCCAGCAGCTCCCGACTAGTCGGCGAGCAGTACTTC	CASSSRLVGEQYF
TRBV27	TRBJ1-4	16	TRBD1	NA	TGTGCCAGCAGTCCTTGGACAGGGGGTACTAATGAAAAACTGTTTTTT	CASSPWTGGTNEKLFF
TRBV27	TRBJ2-7	14	NA	NA	TGTGCCAGCAGCCTCGGGAAGGGGAGATACGAGCAGTACTTC	CASSLGKGRYEQYF
TRBV5-4	TRBJ2-7	14	TRBD1	NA	TGTGCCAGCAGCTTGTGGCAGGGGGCCTACGAGCAGTACTTC	CASSLWQGAYEQYF
TRBV7-2	TRBJ2-5	15	NA	once	TGTGCCAGCACGCAAGATAACTATTTCCAAGAGACCCAGTACTTC	CASTQDNYFQETQYF
TRBV15	TRBJ1-4	14	NA	NA	TGTGCCACCGCCTCCGGTCTCCAGAATGAAAAACTGTTTTTT	CATASGLQNEKLFF
TRBV6-5	TRBJ1-2	14	NA	once	TGTGCCAGCAGTTACTCGGGACAACTCTATGGCTACACCTTC	CASSYSGQLYGYTF
TRBV9	TRBJ2-7	15	TRBD2	NA	TGTGCCAGCGCTGCCCTCGGGGACGGGGGGTACGAGCAGTACTTC	CASAALGDGGYEQYF
TRBV5-4	TRBJ2-7	12	TRBD1	NA	TGTGCCAGCCAGGGGGTGGGAGACGAGCAGTACTTC	CASQGVGDEQYF
TRBV25-1	TRBJ1-2	15	NA	NA	TGTGCCAGCAGTGAAAACGGAGTATATAACTATGGCTACACCTTC	CASSENGVYNYGYTF
TRBV27	TRBJ2-5	11	TRBD1	NA	TGTGCCAGCAGTACGACAGGGGAGCAGTACTTC	CASSTTGEQYF
TRBV6-1	TRBJ2-7	13	NA	once	TGTGCCAGCAGTGAAGTCACCGCCTACGAGCAGTACTTC	CASSEVTAYEQYF
TRBV18	TRBJ2-1	12	NA	NA	TGTGCCAGCTCACCAATTGACAATGAGCAGTTCTTC	CASSPIDNEQFF
TRBV5-1	TRBJ2-7	12	NA	NA	TGCGCCAGCAGCTTGACAGGGCGCGAGCAGTACTTC	CASSLTGREQYF
TRBV5-1	TRBJ2-7	14	NA	NA	TGCGCCAGCACCCGAGGGGGGGGCAGCTACGAGCAGTACTTC	CASTRGGGSYEQYF
TRBV19	TRBJ1-5	14	TRBD1	NA	TGTGCCACAATGGACAGGGGGTTTAATCAGCCCCAGCATTTT	CATMDRGFNQPQHF
TRBV7-6	TRBJ1-2	16	NA	NA	TGTGCCAGCAGCTTCCGAGGGGGGCCCTCACTTGAGGGCTACACCTTC	CASSFRGGPSLEGYTF
TRBV27	TRBJ2-7	14	NA	NA	TGTGCCAGCAGTTTATCGTCTAGCGATGACGAGCAGTACTTC	CASSLSSSDDEQYF
TRBV28	TRBJ1-2	13	NA	NA	TGTGCCAGCAGGGACAGAGCTAACTATGGCTACACCTTC	CASRDRANYGYTF
TRBV7-9	TRBJ1-5	15	NA	NA	TGTGCCAGCAGCCCACTCGGGTGGGTAGGGCAGCCCCAGCATTTT	CASSPLGWVGQPQHF
TRBV6-1	TRBJ1-5	15	NA	NA	TGTGCCACCCTCCGCGGGGCAGGGATCAATCAGCCCCAGCATTTT	CATLRGAGINQPQHF
TRBV2	TRBJ2-5	12	TRBD1	NA	TGTGCCAGCAGTGACAGGGGGGAGACCCAGTACTTC	CASSDRGETQYF
TRBV28	TRBJ2-3	18	NA	NA	TGTGCCAGCAGTTTATTGGGTGCCGTATCTTACGGCACAGATACGCAGTATTTT	CASSLLGAVSYGTDTQYF
TRBV19	TRBJ1-1	14	TRBD1	NA	TGTGCCAGTAGTACGACAGGGGCCGGGACTGAAGCTTTCTTT	CASSTTGAGTEAFF
TRBV7-9	TRBJ2-5	15	TRBD1	NA	TGTGCCAGCAGCCCAACGGACAGGGAGCAGGAGACCCAGTACTTC	CASSPTDREQETQYF
TRBV5-1	TRBJ1-2	16	NA	NA	TGCGCCAGCAGTGGCTTGGGACAAGGCCTAATCTATGGCTACACCTTC	CASSGLGQGLIYGYTF
TRBV4-1	TRBJ2-7	17	TRBD2	NA	TGCGCCAGCAGCCGTCTACCGGGACTAGCGGGAGAAGGTGAGCAGTACTTC	CASSRLPGLAGEGEQYF
TRBV10-3	TRBJ1-3	14	TRBD1	NA	TGTGCCATCAGTGGTACAGGGGCTGGAAACACCATATATTTT	CAISGTGAGNTIYF
TRBV4-2	TRBJ2-7	15	NA	NA	TGTGCCAGCAGCCAATTTAGCGGAAGCTCCTACGAGCAGTACTTC	CASSQFSGSSYEQYF